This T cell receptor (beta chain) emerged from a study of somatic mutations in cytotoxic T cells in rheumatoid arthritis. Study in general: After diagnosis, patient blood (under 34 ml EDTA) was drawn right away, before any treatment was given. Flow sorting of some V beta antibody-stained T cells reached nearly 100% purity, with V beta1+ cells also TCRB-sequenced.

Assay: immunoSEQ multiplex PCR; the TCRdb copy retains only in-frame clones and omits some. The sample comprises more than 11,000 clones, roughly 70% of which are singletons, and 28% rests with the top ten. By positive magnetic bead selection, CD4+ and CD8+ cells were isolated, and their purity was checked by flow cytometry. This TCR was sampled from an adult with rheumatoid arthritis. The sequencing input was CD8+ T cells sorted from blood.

In nucleotides, the CDR3 is TGTGCCAGCAGTCTCAAAGCGAGTTTAGTTGAGCAGTTCTTC. Protein: CASSLKASLVEQFF. The chain employs TRBV27 and TRBJ2-1, with no clear D. V shed 5 bases and J shed 9 bases, with 17 bases lying between them. Looked up from germline, CDR1 is MNHEY and CDR2 is SMNVEV (reference sequence). There are 14 residues in the CDR3.